Listed below are T cell receptor beta chains from one sample, sequenced in a study of shared clonotypes between healthy human individuals. Sequencing used immunoSEQ multiplex PCR; TCRdb keeps in-frame clones, though not all of them. This sample has about 2.1 million clones; about 93% occur once, and the top ten carry over 1.5%. What was sequenced was naive CD8+ T cells from PBMCs. The receptors stem from a man younger than 30 in good health. Some clones in this sample may be carry-over from other donors' samples. Both conserved end residues are part of each CDR3. A D gene is named only where the DNA matches it firmly. Expanded clones get a size class; other rows say once, few or many, or leave the size out.

14	.	.	TRBJ2-7	TRBV11-2	CASSFGTLAREQYF	TGTGCCAGCAGCTTCGGGACACTTGCTCGCGAGCAGTACTTC
16	.	TRBD1	TRBJ2-2	TRBV9	CASSGRRGLFTGELFF	TGTGCCAGCAGCGGGCGCAGGGGGCTTTTCACCGGGGAGCTGTTTTTT
17	.	.	TRBJ1-5	TRBV4-2	CASSQDLRPDSNQPQHF	TGTGCCAGCAGCCAAGATCTTCGTCCTGACAGCAATCAGCCCCAGCATTTT
14	.	TRBD1	TRBJ1-1	TRBV15	CATHRQGMNTEAFF	TGTGCCACCCATAGACAGGGAATGAACACTGAAGCTTTCTTT
11	once	.	TRBJ2-1	TRBV7-9	CASSPKNEQFF	TGTGCCAGCAGCCCAAAGAATGAGCAGTTCTTC
15	.	.	TRBJ1-2	TRBV28	CASSWSGPPGYGYTF	TGTGCCAGCAGTTGGTCAGGGCCCCCTGGCTATGGCTACACCTTC
16	.	TRBD1	TRBJ2-2	TRBV7-9	CASSIAPDRDTGELFF	TGTGCCAGCAGTATCGCCCCGGACAGGGACACCGGGGAGCTGTTTTTT
16	.	TRBD2	TRBJ2-1	TRBV27	CASSFGGRGSNNEQFF	TGTGCCAGCAGTTTTGGCGGGAGAGGTTCGAACAATGAGCAGTTCTTC
12	.	.	TRBJ1-1	TRBV28	CASSFGGLGAFF	TGTGCCAGCAGTTTTGGGGGGCTTGGAGCTTTCTTT
15	.	.	TRBJ2-1	TRBV6-5	CASGDLGYSYNEQFF	TGTGCCAGCGGAGATTTGGGGTACTCCTACAATGAGCAGTTCTTC
16	.	.	TRBJ2-3	TRBV27	CASSLFPGVSTDTQYF	TGTGCCAGCAGTTTATTCCCAGGGGTAAGCACAGATACGCAGTATTTT
18	.	TRBD2	TRBJ2-7	TRBV27	CASSLFPSTAGSIYEQYF	TGTGCCAGCAGTTTATTTCCCAGTACAGCGGGATCTATCTACGAGCAGTACTTC
11	.	.	TRBJ1-3	TRBV28	CATTLLNTIYF	TGTGCTACAACCCTTTTAAACACCATATATTTT
14	.	.	TRBJ2-7	TRBV7-8	CASSREDPSYEQYF	TGTGCCAGCAGCCGAGAGGACCCTTCCTACGAGCAGTACTTC
13	few	TRBD1	TRBJ1-1	TRBV6-6	CASSSGTGTEAFF	TGTGCCAGCAGTTCTGGGACAGGGACTGAAGCTTTCTTT
17	.	TRBD2	TRBJ2-5	TRBV11-2	CASSSRTSGRTAETQYF	TGTGCCAGCAGCTCCCGGACTAGCGGGAGGACCGCAGAGACCCAGTACTTC
16	.	TRBD1	TRBJ1-4	TRBV15	CATSRDRDSGNEKLFF	TGTGCCACCAGCAGAGATCGGGACAGCGGTAACGAAAAACTGTTTTTT
16	.	.	TRBJ2-1	TRBV14	CASSPPRVLDYNEQFF	TGTGCCAGCAGCCCCCCCCGGGTCCTTGACTACAATGAGCAGTTCTTC
15	.	.	TRBJ2-1	TRBV28	CASSPQGSSYNEQFF	TGTGCCAGCAGTCCCCAGGGGAGCTCCTACAATGAGCAGTTCTTC
16	.	.	TRBJ1-3	TRBV5-1	CASSLIGGLSGNTIYF	TGCGCCAGCAGCTTGATTGGGGGCCTCTCTGGAAACACCATATATTTT
15	once	.	TRBJ1-5	TRBV9	CASSVGDNRYQPQHF	TGTGCCAGCAGCGTAGGGGACAACCGGTATCAGCCCCAGCATTTT
18	.	TRBD2	TRBJ2-3	TRBV7-2	CASSSSIVGRENTDTQYF	TGTGCCAGCAGCTCCTCAATCGTGGGGCGGGAGAACACAGATACGCAGTATTTT